These 16 T cell receptor beta chains came from one sample sequenced in a study of T cells in Graves' hyperthyroidism and ophthalmopathy. RNA transcripts were the template for amplifying TCR beta CDR3 regions. Carried out on the TCR CDR3, a first-round RT-PCR used the HTBI primer set. TCRdb reprocessed the multiplex PCR reads with MiXCR, giving one entry per CDR3 protein. The sample contains about 260,000 distinct CDR3 sequences, around 15% of which appear only once. Specimen: blood. Every receptor here comes from a woman younger than 30 with Graves' ophthalmopathy.

Only one count was recorded for this clonotype. A much larger clonotype is one base distant, so this may be a read error. The DNA for the CDR3 is TGTGCCATCAGCCCCGGGACTAACGGGACCGGGGAGCTGTTTTTT. Its protein is CAISPGTNGTGELFF. This chain connects TRBV10-3 to TRBJ2-2, with TRBD2 matching 7 bases. Looked up from germline, CDR1 is ENHRY and CDR2 is SYGVKD. The CDR3 covers 15 residues. V trimming: 6 bases; J trimming: 5 bases; junction bases outside the gene matches: 9.

About this clonotype: The junction departs from the called germline gene at one end, perhaps through a read error. The chain combines TRBV25-1 with TRBJ2-6, with D unclear. This CDR3 comprises 18 residues. Germline lookup yields CDR1 MGHDK and CDR2 SYGVNS. The CDR3 region is CASSRRTRHDSRANVLTF. CDR3 nucleotide sequence: TGTGCCAGTTCTCGGCGAACCAGACATGACTCTAGGGCCAACGTCCTGACTTTC.

This clonotype was seen at least ten times. The rearrangement uses TRBV2 and TRBJ2-1; D is ambiguous. There are 15 residues in the CDR3. Trimming shortened V by 11 bases and J by 0 bases, and 17 bases separated the two germline ends. From germline, CDR1 is SNHLY and CDR2 FYNNEI. The CDR3 DNA reads as TGTGCCGGGCGAAGGGTTTTAAGCTCCTACAATGAGCAGTTCTTC. Its protein is CAGRRVLSSYNEQFF.

This clonotype was counted at least ten times. The rearrangement joins TRBV12-3 or TRBV12-4 to TRBJ2-7, with D maybe TRBD2 (5 bases). The CDR3 is made up of 17 amino acids. Trimming took off 7 bases at V and 4 bases at J, with 26 bases between the two ends. This CDR3 reads CASNFSPGGFVAYEQYF. The DNA of the CDR3 is TGTGCCAGCAACTTTTCCCCTGGAGGCTTCGTTGCGTACGAGCAGTACTTC.

The count of this clonotype is one. A much larger clone sits a single nucleotide away, making a read error possible. The chain links TRBV20-1 to TRBJ2-4; D possibly corresponds to TRBD2 (5 bases). The CDR3 is made up of 12 amino acids. Germline CDR1 is DFQATT and CDR2 is SNEGSKA (reference sequence). CDR3 sequence: CSTRMLSGIQYF. CDR3 DNA sequence: TGCAGTACTAGGATGTTATCTGGGATTCAGTACTTC.

This clonotype was seen at least ten times. V gene TRBV4-3 combines with J gene TRBJ2-7, with D unclear. Trimming left V 0 bases short and J 5 bases short, with 11 bases between. This CDR3 spans 14 amino acids. Germline CDR1 and CDR2: LGHNA and YSLEER. The CDR3 nucleotides read TGCGCCAGCAGCCAAGACTACGGATGGGACGAGCAGTACTTC. Encoded protein: CASSQDYGWDEQYF.

This clonotype was seen ten or more times. The chain combines TRBV7-2 with TRBJ1-1; D call uncertain. The germline gives CDR1 SGHTA, CDR2 FQGNSA. Trimming took off 1 base at V and 7 bases at J, with 10 bases between the two ends. CDR3 size: 13 residues. The CDR3 loop reads CASSLEGVGEAFF. DNA for the CDR3: TGTGCCAGCAGCTTAGAGGGAGTGGGTGAAGCTTTCTTT.

This clonotype was seen many times. The chain combines TRBV7-9 with TRBJ1-2; 7 nucleotides line up with TRBD1. The CDR3 extends over 15 amino acids. Trimming at V came to 7 bases and at J to 6 bases, leaving 14 bases not matched to a gene. The germline V gene has CDR1 SEHNR and CDR2 FQNEAQ (reference sequence). The CDR3 nucleotides are TGTGCCAGCAATACAAACAAGGGGGCCCTCCATGGCTACACCTTC. It is translated as CASNTNKGALHGYTF. Variable domain in full (rest from reference TRBV7-9 and TRBJ1-2): DTGVSQNPRHKITKRGQNVTFRCDPISEHNRLYWYRQTLGQGPEFLTYFQNEAQLEKSRLLSDRFSAERPKGSFSTLEIQRTEQGDSAMYLCASNTNKGALHGYTFGSGTRLTVV.

This clonotype was seen ten or more times. The chain employs TRBV4-1 and TRBJ1-1, with D hard to call. Trimming left V 1 base short and J 4 bases short, with 16 bases between. This CDR3 is built from 16 residues. Germline CDR1 and CDR2: MGHRA and YSYEKL. The CDR3 sequence: CASSQVRSASFTEAFF. The CDR3 DNA reads as TGCGCCAGCAGCCAAGTTCGGTCGGCCAGCTTCACTGAAGCTTTCTTT.

This clonotype was observed a few times. The chain has TRBV9 and TRBJ1-1; a possible D gene is TRBD1 (5 bases). Germline V gene lookup returns CDR1 SGDLS and CDR2 YYNGEE. CDR3 length: 14 amino acids. The V end lost 0 bases, the J end lost 7 bases, and 13 bases lay between the germline ends. Here the CDR3 DNA reads TGTGCCAGCAGCGTAGATGGCCAGGGCGGTGAAGCTTTCTTT. This sequence encodes CASSVDGQGGEAFF.

The sample holds many counts of this clonotype. V and J are TRBV27 and TRBJ2-3, with a tentative D call TRBD2 (5 bases). Trimming shortened V by 5 bases and J by 4 bases, and 7 bases separated the two germline ends. CDR3 length: 12 residues. Germline lookup yields CDR1 MNHEY and CDR2 SMNVEV (reference sequence). This CDR3 reads CASSGLADTQYF. The CDR3 bases are TGTGCCAGCAGTGGACTCGCAGATACGCAGTATTTT.

Many counts were recorded for this clonotype. The V and J genes are TRBV4-1 and TRBJ2-5; D gene uncertain. Trimming left V 4 bases short and J 4 bases short, with 19 bases between. The CDR3 length is 16 residues. CDR1 MGHRA and CDR2 YSYEKL come from the germline V gene. Here the CDR3 DNA reads TGCGCCAGCAGCCTCTCGACCGCCACTACGGGAGAGACCCAGTACTTC. Translated, it gives CASSLSTATTGETQYF.

This clonotype was counted at least ten times. This chain connects TRBV7-9 to TRBJ1-1; maybe TRBD1 (6 bases). Per germline, CDR1 SEHNR and CDR2 FQNEAQ (reference sequence). V shed 6 bases and J shed 1 base, with 18 bases lying between them. The CDR3 covers 16 residues. CDR3 in DNA: TGTGCCAGCAGGGTCCGGGACACGGGCGGGAACACTGAAGCTTTCTTT. The encoded protein is CASRVRDTGGNTEAFF.

There are many counts of this clonotype. The gene calls are TRBV5-8 and TRBJ1-1; D uncertain. The CDR3 is made up of 15 amino acids. CDR1 is SGHTS and CDR2 is YDEGEE in the germline V gene. The V end was cut by 3 bases, the J end by 3 bases, with 15 bases between. For the CDR3, the DNA is TGTGCCAGCAGCTCCCGGATGGGCTTGGACACTGAAGCTTTCTTT. This sequence encodes CASSSRMGLDTEAFF.

This clonotype was observed at least ten times. The gene calls are TRBV27 and TRBJ1-6; a weak D match, TRBD1 (5 bases). Germline assignment: CDR1 MNHEY and CDR2 SMNVEV (reference sequence). The CDR3 has 13 residues. The V end was cut by 11 bases, the J end by 5 bases, with 13 bases between. The CDR3 loop is CAAKTDNNSPLHF. The CDR3, as DNA: TGTGCCGCAAAGACAGATAATAATTCACCCCTCCACTTT.

The sample holds many counts of this clonotype. V and J are TRBV28 and TRBJ2-7; D gene ambiguous. V lost 5 bases to trimming and J lost 2 bases, with 4 bases between them. CDR3 size: 11 residues. Germline V lookup: CDR1 MDHEN, CDR2 SYDVKM. The CDR3 sequence is CASSIAYEQYF. The CDR3, as DNA: TGTGCCAGCAGTATTGCCTACGAGCAGTACTTC.